What follows is one T cell receptor (beta chain) and its context. Antigen unknown. Other DNA sequences within the sample encode an identical CDR3. This record belongs to a study of shared clonotypes between healthy human individuals. V lost 6 bases to trimming and J lost 4 bases, with 10 bases between them. Germline V gene sequence: CDR1 SQVTM, CDR2 ANQGSEA. This CDR3 region has 11 residues. Study processing details: With immunoSEQ giving junction-only sequences and no quality scores, filtering differed. Using immunoSEQ multiplex PCR, the repertoire was profiled, and TCRdb retains in-frame clones only, with some absent. V and J calls and clone size are as listed in that table; D and trimming were resolved from the DNA. This sample has around 2.1 million clones, with around 95% found just once. Overall study findings and caveats: Naive subsets generally had larger estimated richness than memory subsets.

The rearrangement joins TRBV29-1 to TRBJ2-7, with D perhaps TRBD1 (6 bases). This clonotype originated in a man younger than 30 in good health. Sequenced sample: naive CD4+ T cells sorted from blood. The subset was: CD45RA+ positively selected. The CDR3 spells CSVGTGYEQYF. The CDR3 region has the DNA TGCAGCGTCGGTACAGGGTACGAGCAGTACTTC.